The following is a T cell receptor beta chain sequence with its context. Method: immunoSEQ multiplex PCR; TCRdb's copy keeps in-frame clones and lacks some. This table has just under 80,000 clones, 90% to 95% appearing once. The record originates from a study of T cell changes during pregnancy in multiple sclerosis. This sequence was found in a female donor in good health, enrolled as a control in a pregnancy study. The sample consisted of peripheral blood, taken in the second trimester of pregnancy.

The CDR3 loop reads CASSSTGLNTEAFF. DNA of the CDR3: TGTGCCAGCTCTTCGACAGGACTGAACACTGAAGCTTTCTTT. The V and J genes are TRBV7-8 and TRBJ1-1; maybe TRBD1 (6 bases). V gave up 8 bases and J gave up 0 bases, with 13 bases separating them. CDR3 size: 14 residues. Germline lookup yields CDR1 SGHVS and CDR2 FQNEAQ.